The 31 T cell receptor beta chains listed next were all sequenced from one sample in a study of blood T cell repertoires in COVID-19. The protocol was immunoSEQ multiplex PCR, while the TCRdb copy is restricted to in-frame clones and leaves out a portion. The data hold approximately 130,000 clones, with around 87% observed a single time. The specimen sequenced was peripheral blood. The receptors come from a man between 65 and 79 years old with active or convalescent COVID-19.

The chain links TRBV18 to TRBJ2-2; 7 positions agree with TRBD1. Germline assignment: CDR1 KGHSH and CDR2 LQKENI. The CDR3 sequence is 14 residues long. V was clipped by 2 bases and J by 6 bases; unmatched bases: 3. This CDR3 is CASSPRQGPGELFF. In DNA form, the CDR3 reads TGTGCCAGCTCACCAAGACAGGGCCCCGGGGAGCTGTTTTTT.

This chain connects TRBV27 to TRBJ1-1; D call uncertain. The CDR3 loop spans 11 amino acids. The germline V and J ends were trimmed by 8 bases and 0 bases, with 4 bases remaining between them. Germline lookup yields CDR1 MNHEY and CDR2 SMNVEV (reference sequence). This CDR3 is CASVMNTEAFF. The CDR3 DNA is TGTGCCAGCGTCATGAACACTGAAGCTTTCTTT.

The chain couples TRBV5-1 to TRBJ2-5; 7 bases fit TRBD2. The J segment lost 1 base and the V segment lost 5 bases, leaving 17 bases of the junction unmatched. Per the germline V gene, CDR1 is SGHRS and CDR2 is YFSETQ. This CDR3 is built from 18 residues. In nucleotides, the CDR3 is TGCGCCAGCAGTTATACGCTACCTGAACTAGCGACCCAAGAGACCCAGTACTTC. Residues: CASSYTLPELATQETQYF.

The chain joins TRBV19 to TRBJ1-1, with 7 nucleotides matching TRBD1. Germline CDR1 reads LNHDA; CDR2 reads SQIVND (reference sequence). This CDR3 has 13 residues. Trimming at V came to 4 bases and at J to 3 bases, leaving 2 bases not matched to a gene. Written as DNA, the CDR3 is TGTGCCAGTAGTACAACAGGGGACACTGAAGCTTTCTTT. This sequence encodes CASSTTGDTEAFF.

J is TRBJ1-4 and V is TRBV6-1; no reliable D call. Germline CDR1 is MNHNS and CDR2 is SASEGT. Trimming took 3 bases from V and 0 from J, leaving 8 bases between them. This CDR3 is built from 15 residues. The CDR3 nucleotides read TGTGCCAGCAGTGAGGGTAGCGCAACTAATGAAAAACTGTTTTTT. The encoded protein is CASSEGSATNEKLFF.

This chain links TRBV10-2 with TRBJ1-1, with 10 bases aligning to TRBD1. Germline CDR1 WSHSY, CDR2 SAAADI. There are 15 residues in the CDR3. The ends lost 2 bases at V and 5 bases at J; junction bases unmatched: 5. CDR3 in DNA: TGCGCCAGCAGTGAGCCCGACAGGGGGCGGACTGAAGCTTTCTTT. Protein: CASSEPDRGRTEAFF.

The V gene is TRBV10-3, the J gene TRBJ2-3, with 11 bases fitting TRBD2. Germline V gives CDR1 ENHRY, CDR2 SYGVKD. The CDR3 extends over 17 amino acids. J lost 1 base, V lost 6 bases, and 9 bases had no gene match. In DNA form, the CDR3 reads TGTGCCATCAGCTCACCGGGACTAGCGGTCGGCACAGATACGCAGTATTTT. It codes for CAISSPGLAVGTDTQYF.

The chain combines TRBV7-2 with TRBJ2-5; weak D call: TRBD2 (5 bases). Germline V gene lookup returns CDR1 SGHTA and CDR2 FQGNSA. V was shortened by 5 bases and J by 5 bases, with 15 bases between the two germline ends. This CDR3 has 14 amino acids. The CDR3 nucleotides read TGTGCCAGCAGCGCCCTCGGGATGGGGGAGACCCAGTACTTC. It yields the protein CASSALGMGETQYF.

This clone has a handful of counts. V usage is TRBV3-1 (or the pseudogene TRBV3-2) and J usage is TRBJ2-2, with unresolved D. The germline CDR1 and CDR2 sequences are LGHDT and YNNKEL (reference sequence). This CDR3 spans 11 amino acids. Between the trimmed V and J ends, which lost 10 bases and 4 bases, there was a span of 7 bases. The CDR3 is CATRGTGELFF. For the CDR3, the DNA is TGTGCCACCCGAGGCACCGGGGAGCTGTTTTTT.

This CDR3 is CASIRGAAQETQYF. CDR3 bases: TGTGCCAGCATACGTGGGGCGGCCCAAGAGACCCAGTACTTC. V is TRBV28 and J is TRBJ2-5; tentatively, D is TRBD1 (5 bases). The V and J ends lost 7 bases and 1 base respectively, with 13 bases between them. Germline CDR1 reads MDHEN; CDR2 reads SYDVKM. This CDR3 is built from 14 residues. Based on the CDR3 plus reference TRBV28 and TRBJ2-5, the full variable domain is DVKVTQSSRYLVKRTGEKVFLECVQDMDHENMFWYRQDPGLGLRLIYFSYDVKMKEKGDIPEGYSVSREKKERFSLILESASTNQTSMYLCASIRGAAQETQYFGPGTRLLVL.

CDR3 sequence: CASSLLGEGLETQYF. The CDR3 DNA reads TGTGCCAGCAGTTTACTGGGGGAGGGCCTGGAGACCCAGTACTTC. The chain links TRBV27 to TRBJ2-5, with TRBD2 identical over 7 bases. With 2 bases clipped from V and 5 bases from J, the junction kept 8 bases outside the gene matches. Germline assignment: CDR1 MNHEY and CDR2 SMNVEV (reference sequence). The CDR3 length is 15 residues.

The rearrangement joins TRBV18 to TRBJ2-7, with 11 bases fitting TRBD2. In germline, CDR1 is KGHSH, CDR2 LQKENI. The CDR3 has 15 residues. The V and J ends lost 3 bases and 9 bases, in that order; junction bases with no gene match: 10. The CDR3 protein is CASSPRLAGTYRQYF. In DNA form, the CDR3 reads TGTGCCAGCTCACCGAGACTAGCGGGGACCTATAGGCAGTACTTC. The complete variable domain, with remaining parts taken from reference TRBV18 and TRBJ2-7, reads NAGVMQNPRHLVRRRGQEARLRCSPMKGHSHVYWYRQLPEEGLKFMVYLQKENIIDESGMPKERFSAEFPKEGPSILRIQQVVRGDSAAYFCASSPRLAGTYRQYFGPGTRLTVT.

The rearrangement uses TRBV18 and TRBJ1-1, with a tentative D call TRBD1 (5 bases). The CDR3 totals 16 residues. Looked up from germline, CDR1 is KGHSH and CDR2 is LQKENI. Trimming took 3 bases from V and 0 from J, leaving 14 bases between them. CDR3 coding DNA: TGTGCCAGCTCACCTACCACAGGCGCCATGAACACTGAAGCTTTCTTT. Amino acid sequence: CASSPTTGAMNTEAFF.

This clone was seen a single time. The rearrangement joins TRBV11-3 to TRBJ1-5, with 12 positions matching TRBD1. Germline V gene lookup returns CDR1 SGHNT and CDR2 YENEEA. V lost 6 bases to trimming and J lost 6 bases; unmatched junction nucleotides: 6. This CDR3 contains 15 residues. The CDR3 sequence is CASSLGQGARQPQHF. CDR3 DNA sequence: TGTGCCAGCAGTTTGGGACAGGGGGCACGTCAGCCCCAGCATTTT.

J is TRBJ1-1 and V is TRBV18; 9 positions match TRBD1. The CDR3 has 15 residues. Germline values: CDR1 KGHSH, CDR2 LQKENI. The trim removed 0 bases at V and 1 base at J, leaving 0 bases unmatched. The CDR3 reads CASSPPGQGNTEAFF. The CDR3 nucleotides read TGTGCCAGCTCACCACCGGGACAGGGGAACACTGAAGCTTTCTTT.

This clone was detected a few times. In DNA, the CDR3 is TGTGCCAGCAGCTTAACAGGGGCGCAGCTTGGAAACACCATATATTTT. This translates into CASSLTGAQLGNTIYF. The V call is TRBV7-2, the J call TRBJ1-3, with TRBD1 matching 7 bases. V shed 2 bases and J 3 bases; nucleotides not matched to a gene: 7. This CDR3 region has 16 residues. The V gene's germline CDR1 is SGHTA and CDR2 FQGNSA.

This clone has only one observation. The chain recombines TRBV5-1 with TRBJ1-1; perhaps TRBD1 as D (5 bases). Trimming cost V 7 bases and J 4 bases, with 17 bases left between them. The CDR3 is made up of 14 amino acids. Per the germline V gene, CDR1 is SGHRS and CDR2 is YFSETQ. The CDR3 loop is CASGAGTGGTEAFF. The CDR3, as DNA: TGCGCCAGCGGTGCCGGGACGGGGGGCACTGAAGCTTTCTTT.

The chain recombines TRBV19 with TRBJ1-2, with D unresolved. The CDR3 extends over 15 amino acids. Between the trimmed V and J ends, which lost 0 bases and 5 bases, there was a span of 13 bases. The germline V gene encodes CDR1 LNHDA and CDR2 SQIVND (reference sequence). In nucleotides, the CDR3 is TGTGCCAGTAGTATAGATCATGGTTTCGGGTATGGCTACACCTTC. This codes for CASSIDHGFGYGYTF.

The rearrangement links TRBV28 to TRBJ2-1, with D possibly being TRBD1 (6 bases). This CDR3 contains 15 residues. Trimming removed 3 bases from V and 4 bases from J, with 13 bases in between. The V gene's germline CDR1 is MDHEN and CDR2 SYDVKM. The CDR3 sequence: CASSFPGHVYNEQFF. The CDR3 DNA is TGTGCCAGCAGTTTCCCGGGACACGTTTACAATGAGCAGTTCTTC.

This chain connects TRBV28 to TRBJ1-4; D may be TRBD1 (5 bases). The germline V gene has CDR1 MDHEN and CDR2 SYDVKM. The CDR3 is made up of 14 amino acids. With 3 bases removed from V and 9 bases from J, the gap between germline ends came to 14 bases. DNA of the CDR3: TGTGCCAGCAGTTTGCGGGGGTGGGTTCAAAAACTGTTTTTT. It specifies CASSLRGWVQKLFF. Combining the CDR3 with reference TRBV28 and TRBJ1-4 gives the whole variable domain DVKVTQSSRYLVKRTGEKVFLECVQDMDHENMFWYRQDPGLGLRLIYFSYDVKMKEKGDIPEGYSVSREKKERFSLILESASTNQTSMYLCASSLRGWVQKLFFGSGTQLSVL.

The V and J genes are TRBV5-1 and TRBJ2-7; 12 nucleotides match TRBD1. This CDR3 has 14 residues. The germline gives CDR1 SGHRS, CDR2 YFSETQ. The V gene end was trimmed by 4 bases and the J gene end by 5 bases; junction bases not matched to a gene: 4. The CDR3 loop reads CASSAGTGGNEQYF. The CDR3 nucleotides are TGCGCCAGCAGCGCAGGGACAGGGGGCAACGAGCAGTACTTC. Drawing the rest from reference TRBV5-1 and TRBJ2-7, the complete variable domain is KAGVTQTPRYLIKTRGQQVTLSCSPISGHRSVSWYQQTPGQGLQFLFEYFSETQRNKGNFPGRFSGRQFSNSRSEMNVSTLELGDSALYLCASSAGTGGNEQYFGPGTRLTVT.

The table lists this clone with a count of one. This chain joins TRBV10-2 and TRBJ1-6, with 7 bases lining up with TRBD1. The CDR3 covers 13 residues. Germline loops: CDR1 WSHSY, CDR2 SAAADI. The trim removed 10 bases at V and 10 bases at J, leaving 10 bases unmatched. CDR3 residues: CAMTQGSRSPLHF. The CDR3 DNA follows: TGCGCCATGACACAGGGGAGTCGATCACCCCTCCACTTT.

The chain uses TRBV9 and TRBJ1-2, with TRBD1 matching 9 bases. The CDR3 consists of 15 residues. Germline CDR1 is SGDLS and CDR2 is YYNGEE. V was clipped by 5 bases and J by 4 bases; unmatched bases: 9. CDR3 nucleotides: TGTGCCAGCAGAGCCCCACAGGGGGCGGGCTATGGCTACACCTTC. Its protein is CASRAPQGAGYGYTF.

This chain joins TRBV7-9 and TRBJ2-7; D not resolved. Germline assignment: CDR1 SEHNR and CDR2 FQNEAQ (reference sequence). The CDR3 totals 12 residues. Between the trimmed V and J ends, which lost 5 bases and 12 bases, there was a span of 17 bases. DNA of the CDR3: TGTGCCAGCAGCCACTCGGCGGCGGTTTCGTACTTC. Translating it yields CASSHSAAVSYF.

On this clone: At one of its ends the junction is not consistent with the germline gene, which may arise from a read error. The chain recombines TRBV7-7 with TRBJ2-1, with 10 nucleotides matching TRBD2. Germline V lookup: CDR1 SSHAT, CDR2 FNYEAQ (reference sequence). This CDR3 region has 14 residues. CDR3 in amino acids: CASSSLAGGGEQFF. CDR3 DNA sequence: TGTGCTAGCAGCTCTTTAGCGGGAGGAGGGGAGCAGTTCTTC. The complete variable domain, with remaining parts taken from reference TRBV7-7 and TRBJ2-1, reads GAGVSQSPRYKVTKRGQDVTLRCDPISSHATLYWYQQALGQGPEFLTYFNYEAQPDKSGLPSDRFSAERPEGSISTLTIQRTEQRDSAMYRCASSSLAGGGEQFFGPGTRLTVL.

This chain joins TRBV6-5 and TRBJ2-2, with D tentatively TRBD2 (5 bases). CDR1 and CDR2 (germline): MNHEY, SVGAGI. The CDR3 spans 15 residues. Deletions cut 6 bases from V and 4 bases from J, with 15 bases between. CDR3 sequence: CASSGEFRSTGELFF. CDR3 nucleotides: TGTGCCAGCAGCGGGGAGTTTCGAAGCACCGGGGAGCTGTTTTTT.

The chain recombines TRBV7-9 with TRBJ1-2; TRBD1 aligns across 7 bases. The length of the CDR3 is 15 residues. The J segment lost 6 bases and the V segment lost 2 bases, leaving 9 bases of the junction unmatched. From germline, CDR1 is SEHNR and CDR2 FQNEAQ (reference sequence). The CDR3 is CASSLRDRAQNGYTF. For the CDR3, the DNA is TGTGCCAGCAGCTTACGGGACAGAGCTCAAAATGGCTACACCTTC.

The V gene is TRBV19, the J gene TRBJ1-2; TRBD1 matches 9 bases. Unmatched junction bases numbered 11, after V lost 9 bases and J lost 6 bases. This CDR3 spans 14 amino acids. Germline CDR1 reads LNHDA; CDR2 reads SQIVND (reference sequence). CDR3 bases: TGTGCCAGCCACAAAACAGGGGGCGCGAATGGCTACACCTTC. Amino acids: CASHKTGGANGYTF.

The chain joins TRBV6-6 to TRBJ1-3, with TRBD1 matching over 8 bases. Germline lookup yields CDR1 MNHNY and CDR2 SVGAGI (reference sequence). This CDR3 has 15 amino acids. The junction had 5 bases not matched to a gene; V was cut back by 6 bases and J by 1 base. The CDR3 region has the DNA TGTGCCAGCAGCCAGGGACAGGCATCTGGAAACACCATATATTTT. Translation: CASSQGQASGNTIYF.

The CDR3 region has the DNA TGCGCCAGCAGTGAGTGCCCCCCTTCGCGCCGAAGGAACACCGGGGAGCTGTTTTTT. Translation gives CASSECPPSRRRNTGELFF. The genes are TRBV10-1 and TRBJ2-2; D gene uncertain. CDR1 and CDR2 (germline): WNHNN, SYGVQD (reference sequence). V was pared by 1 base and J by 1 base, with 19 bases between. The CDR3 length is 19 residues.

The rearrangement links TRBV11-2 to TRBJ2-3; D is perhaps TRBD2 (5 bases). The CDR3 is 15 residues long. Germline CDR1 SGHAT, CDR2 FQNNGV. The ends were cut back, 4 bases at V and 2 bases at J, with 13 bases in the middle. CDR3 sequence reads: CASSSSRAPTDTQYF. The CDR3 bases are TGTGCCAGCAGCTCCTCGAGGGCGCCCACAGATACGCAGTATTTT.